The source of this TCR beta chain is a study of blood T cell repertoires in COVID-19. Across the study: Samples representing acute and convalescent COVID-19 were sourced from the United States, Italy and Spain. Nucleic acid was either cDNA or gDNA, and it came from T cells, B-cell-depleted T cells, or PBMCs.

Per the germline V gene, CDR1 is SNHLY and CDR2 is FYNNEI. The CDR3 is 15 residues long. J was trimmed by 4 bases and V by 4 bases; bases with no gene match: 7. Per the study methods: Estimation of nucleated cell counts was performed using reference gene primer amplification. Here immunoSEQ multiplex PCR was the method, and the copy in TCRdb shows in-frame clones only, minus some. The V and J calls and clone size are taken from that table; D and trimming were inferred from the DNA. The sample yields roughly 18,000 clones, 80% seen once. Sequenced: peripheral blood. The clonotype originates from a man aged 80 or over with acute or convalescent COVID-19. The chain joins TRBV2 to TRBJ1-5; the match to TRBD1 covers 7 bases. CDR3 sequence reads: CASSVVRQGNQPQHF. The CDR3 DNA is TGTGCCAGCAGTGTGGTGCGACAGGGTAATCAGCCCCAGCATTTT.